The text below deals with one T cell receptor beta chain. Its recognized antigen is unknown. No base qualities exist here, and no much larger clone lies one base off it. The CDR3 has 16 amino acids, counting the end cysteine and phenylalanine. Left in the record is the CDR3 DNA by itself, 48 bases read in frame from the first base. The germline V gene (reference sequence) provides CDR1 MNHNY and CDR2 SVGAGI. This entry is derived from a study of tumor-infiltrating lymphocytes in oesophageal squamous cell carcinoma (dated by TCRdb to between 2015 and 2016). The method behind the library was PCR. Instrument on record: Illumina HiSeq 2000. TCRdb reprocessing: public reads trimmed at Q25 with fastp, clones called with MiXCR, in-frame beta chains kept. Merged by CDR3 protein, the rows form single entries marked with the most common genes and DNA. The sample table contains 9,500 to 15,000 distinct CDR3 sequences; only one count was recorded for approximately 50% of them. About 42% of the sample is taken by the ten largest.

The receptor was derived from a female donor with esophageal squamous cell carcinoma. Recombination joined TRBV6-6 with TRBJ2-5; the D segment is perhaps TRBD1 or TRBD2, each sharing 5 matched bases. The J call may be wrong; the DNA end is better matched by TRBJ2-7. Sequenced input: esophageal tumor tissue. The DNA is as follows: TGTGCCAGCAGTTACTCGTCGACGAGGGGTTCGGACGAGCAGTACTTC. Its translation is CASSYSSTRGSDEQYF.